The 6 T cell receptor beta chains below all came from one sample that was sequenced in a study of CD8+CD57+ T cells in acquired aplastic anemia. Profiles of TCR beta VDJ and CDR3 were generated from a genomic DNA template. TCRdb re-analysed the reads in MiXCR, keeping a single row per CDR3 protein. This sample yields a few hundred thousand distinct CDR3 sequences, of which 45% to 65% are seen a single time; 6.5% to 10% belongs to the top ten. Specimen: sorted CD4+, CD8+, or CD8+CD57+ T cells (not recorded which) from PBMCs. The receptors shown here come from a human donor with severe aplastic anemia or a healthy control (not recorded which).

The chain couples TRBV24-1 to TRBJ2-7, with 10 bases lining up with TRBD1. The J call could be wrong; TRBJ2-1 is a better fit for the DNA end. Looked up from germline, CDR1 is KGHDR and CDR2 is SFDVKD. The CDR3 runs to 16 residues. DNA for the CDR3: TGTGCCACCAGTGATGCCCTCCGGACAGGGGGAGATGAGCAGTTCTTC. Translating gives CATSDALRTGGDEQFF.

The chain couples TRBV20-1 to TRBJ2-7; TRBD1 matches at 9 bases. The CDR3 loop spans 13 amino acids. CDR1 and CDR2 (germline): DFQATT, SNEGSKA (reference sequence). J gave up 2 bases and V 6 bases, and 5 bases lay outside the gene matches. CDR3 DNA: TGCAGTGCGTCGGGACAGGGCCCCTACGAGCAGTACTTC. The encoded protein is CSASGQGPYEQYF.

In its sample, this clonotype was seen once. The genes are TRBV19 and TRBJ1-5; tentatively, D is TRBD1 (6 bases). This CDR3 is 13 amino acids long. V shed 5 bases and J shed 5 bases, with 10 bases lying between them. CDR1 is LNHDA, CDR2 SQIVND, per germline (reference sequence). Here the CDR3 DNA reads TGTGCCAGTAGTTGGACAGATTATCAGCCCCAGCATTTT. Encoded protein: CASSWTDYQPQHF.

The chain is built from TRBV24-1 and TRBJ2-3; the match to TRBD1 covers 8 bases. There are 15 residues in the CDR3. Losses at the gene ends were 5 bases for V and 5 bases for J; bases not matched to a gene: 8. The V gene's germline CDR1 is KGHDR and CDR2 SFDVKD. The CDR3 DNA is TGTGCCACCAGTGGTCTGACAGGGGCGGGAGATACGCAGTATTTT. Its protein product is CATSGLTGAGDTQYF.

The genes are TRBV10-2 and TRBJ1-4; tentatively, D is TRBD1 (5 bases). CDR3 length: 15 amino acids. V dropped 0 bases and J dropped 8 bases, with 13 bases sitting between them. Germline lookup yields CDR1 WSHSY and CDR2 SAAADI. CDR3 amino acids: CASSESGGGEEKLFF. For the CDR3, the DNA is TGCGCCAGCAGTGAGTCCGGGGGAGGTGAAGAAAAACTGTTTTTT.

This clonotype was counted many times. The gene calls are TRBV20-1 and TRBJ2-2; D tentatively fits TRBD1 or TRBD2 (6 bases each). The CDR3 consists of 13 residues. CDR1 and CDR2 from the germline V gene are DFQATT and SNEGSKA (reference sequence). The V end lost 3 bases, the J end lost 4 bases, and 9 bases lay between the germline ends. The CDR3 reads CSASGGGTGELFF. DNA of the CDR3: TGCAGTGCTAGCGGGGGCGGCACCGGGGAGCTGTTTTTT.